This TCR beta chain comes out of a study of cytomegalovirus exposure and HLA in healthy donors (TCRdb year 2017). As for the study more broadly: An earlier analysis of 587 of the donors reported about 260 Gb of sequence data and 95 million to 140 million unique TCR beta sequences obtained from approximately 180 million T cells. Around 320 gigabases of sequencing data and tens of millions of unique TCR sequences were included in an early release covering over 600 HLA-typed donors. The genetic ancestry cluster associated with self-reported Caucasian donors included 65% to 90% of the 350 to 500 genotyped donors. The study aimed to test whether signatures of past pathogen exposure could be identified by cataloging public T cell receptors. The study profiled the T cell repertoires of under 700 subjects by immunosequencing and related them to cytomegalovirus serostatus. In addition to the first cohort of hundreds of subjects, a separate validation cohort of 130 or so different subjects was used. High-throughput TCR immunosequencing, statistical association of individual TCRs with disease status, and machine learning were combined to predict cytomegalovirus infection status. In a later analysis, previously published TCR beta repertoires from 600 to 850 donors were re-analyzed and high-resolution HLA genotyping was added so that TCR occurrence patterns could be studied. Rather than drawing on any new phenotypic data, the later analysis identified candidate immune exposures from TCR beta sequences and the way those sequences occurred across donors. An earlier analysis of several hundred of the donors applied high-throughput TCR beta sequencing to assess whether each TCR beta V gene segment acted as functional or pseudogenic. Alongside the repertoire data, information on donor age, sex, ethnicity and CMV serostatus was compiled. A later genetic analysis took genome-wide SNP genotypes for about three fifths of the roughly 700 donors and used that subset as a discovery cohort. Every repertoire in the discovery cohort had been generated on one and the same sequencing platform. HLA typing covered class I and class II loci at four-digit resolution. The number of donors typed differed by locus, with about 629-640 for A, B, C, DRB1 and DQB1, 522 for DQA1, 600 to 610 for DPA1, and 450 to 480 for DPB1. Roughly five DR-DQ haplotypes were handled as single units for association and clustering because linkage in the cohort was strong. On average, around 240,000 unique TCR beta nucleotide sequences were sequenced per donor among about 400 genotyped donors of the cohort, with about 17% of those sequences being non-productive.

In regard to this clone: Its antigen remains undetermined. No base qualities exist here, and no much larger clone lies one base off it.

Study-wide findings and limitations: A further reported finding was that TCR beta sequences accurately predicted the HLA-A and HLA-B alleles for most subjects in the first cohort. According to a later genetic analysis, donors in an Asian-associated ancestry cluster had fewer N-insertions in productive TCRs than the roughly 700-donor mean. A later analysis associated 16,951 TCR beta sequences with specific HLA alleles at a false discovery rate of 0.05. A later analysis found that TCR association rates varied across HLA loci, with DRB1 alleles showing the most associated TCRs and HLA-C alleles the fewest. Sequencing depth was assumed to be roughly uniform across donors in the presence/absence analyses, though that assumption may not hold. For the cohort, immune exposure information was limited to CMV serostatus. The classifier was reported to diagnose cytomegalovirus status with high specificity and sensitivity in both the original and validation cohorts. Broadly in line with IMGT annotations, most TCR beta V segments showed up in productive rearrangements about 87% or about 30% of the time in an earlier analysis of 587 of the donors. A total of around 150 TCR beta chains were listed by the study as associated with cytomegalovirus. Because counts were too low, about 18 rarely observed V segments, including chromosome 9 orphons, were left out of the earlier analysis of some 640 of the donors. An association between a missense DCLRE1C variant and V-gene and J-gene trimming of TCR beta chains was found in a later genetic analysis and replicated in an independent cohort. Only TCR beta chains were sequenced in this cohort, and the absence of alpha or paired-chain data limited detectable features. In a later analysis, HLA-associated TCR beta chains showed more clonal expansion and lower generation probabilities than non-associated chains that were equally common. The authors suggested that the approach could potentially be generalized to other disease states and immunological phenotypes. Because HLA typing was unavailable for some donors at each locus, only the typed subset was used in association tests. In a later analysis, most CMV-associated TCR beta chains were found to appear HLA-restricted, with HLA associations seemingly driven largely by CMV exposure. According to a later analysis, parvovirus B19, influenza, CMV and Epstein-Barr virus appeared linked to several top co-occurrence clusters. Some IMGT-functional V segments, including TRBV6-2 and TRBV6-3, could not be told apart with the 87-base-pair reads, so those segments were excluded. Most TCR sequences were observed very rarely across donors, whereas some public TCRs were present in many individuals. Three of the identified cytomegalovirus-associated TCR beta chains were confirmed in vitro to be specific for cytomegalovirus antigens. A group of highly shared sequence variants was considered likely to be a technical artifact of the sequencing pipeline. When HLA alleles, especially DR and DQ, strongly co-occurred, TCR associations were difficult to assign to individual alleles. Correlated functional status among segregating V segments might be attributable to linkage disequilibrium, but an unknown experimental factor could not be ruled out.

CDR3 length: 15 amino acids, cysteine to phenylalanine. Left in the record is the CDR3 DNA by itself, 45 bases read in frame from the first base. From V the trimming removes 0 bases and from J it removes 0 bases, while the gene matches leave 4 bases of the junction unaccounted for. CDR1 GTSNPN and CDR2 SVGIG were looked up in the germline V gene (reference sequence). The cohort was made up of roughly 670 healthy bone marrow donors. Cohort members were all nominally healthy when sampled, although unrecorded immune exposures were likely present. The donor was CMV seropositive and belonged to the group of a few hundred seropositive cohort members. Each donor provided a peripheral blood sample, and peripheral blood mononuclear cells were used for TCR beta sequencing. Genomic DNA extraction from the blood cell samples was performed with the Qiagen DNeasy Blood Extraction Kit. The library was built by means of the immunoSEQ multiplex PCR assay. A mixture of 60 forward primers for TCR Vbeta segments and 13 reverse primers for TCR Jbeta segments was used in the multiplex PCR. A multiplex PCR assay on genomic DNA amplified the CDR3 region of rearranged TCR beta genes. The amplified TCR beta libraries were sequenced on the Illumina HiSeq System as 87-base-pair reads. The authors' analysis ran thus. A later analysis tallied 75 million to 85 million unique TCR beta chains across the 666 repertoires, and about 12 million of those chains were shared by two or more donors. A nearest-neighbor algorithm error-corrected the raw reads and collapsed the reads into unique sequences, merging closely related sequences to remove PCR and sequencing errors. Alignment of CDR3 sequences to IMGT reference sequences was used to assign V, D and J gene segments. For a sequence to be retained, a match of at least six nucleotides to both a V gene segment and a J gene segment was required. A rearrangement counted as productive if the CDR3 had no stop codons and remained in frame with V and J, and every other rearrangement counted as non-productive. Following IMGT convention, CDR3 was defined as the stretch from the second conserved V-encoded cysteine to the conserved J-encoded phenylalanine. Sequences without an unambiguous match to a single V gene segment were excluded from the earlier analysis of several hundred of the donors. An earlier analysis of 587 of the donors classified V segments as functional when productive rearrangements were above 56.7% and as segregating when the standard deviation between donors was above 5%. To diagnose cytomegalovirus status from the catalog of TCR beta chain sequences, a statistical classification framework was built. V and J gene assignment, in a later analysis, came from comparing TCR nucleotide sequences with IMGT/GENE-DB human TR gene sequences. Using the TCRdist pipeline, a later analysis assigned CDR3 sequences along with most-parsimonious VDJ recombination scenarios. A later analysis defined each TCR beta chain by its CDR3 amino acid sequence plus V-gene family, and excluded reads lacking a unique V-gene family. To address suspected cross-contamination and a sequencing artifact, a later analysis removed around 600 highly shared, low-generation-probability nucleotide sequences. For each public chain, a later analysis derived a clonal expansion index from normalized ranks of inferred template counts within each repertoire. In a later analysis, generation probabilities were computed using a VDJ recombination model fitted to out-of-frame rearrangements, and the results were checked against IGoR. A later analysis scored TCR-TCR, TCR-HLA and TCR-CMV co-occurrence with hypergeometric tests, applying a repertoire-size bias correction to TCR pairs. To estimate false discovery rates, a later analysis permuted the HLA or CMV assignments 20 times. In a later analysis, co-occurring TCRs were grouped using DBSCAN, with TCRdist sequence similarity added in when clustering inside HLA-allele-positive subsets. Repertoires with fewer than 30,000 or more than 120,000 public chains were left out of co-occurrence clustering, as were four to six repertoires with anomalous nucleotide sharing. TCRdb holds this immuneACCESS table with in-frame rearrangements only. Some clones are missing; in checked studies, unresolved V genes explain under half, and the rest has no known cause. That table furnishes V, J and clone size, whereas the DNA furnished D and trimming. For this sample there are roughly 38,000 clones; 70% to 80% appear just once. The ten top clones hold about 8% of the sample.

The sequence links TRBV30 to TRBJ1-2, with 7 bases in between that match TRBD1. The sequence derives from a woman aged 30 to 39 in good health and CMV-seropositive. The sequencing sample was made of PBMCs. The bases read TGTGCCTGGAGTGTACAGGGGAATACTAACTATGGCTACACCTTC. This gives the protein CAWSVQGNTNYGYTF.